The sample holds many counts of the clone carrying this TCR beta chain. TCRdb analysed the RT-PCR reads with MiXCR anew, one entry per CDR3 protein. The top ten hold approximately 48% of the sample, which has under 30,000 distinct CDR3 sequences, 8% to 10% seen once. The data were taken from a study of patients and donors after allogeneic stem cell transplantation. CDR3 length: 13 residues. CDR1 and CDR2 (germline): MGHDK, SYGVNS. The V and J ends lost 7 bases and 3 bases, in that order; junction bases with no gene match: 4. The source of this sequence is a human donor who was either an allogeneic HSCT recipient or a stem cell or donor lymphocyte infusion donor (not recorded which). It is not recorded whose cells these are; they may come from a transplant donor. Sample: blood, either unsorted or a sorted T cell fraction (not recorded which). This rearrangement joins TRBV25-1 to TRBJ2-7; 9 positions match TRBD1. Here the CDR3 reads CASTSDRGYEQYF. The CDR3 region has the DNA TGTGCCAGCACCTCGGACAGGGGCTACGAGCAGTACTTC.